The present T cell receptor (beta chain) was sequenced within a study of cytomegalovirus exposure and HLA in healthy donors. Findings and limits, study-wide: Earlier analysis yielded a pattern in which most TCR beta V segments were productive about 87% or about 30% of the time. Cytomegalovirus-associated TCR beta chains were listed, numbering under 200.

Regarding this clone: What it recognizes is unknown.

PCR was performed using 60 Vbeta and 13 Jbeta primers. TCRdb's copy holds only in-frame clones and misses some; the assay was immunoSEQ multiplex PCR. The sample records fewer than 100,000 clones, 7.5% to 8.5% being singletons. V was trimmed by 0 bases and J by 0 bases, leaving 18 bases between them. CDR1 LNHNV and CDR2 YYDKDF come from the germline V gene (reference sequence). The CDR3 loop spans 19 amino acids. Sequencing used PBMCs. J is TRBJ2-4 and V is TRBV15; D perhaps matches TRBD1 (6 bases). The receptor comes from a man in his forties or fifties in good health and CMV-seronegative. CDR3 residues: CATSRESGWGHLAKNIQYF. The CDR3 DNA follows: TGTGCCACCAGCAGAGAGTCGGGATGGGGGCATCTAGCCAAAAACATTCAGTACTTC.